This T cell receptor beta chain was observed in a study of technical replicates of blood from several donors (dated by TCRdb to 2017 to 2019). The cysteine opens and the phenylalanine closes a CDR3 of 15 amino acids. The only DNA kept is the CDR3, 45 bases in frame from the first base. The germline V and J ends show losses of 2 bases and 5 bases respectively, and no gene match explains 7 bases of the junction. The CDR1 and CDR2 encoded by the germline V gene (reference sequence) are SEHNR and FQNEAQ. Note on this clone: Its recognized antigen is unknown. There are no base qualities to consult, and no much larger clone falls within one base.

The library was prepared using the immunoSEQ multiplex PCR assay. The table comes from immuneACCESS by way of TCRdb, which keeps in-frame sequences with V and J called. Part of the clones is missing from these tables; in studies checked, under half for an unresolved V gene and the rest for unknown reasons. For this sample there are about 100,000 clones; 95% appear just once. In total, the top ten clones hold roughly 0.34% of the sample. The sample comprised T cells isolated from PBMCs. The sequence was collected from a human donor in good health. This sequence uses TRBV7-9 and TRBJ2-3, with TRBD2 matching 7 junction bases. CDR3 loop: CASSLSAGYGDTQYF. The nucleotides read TGTGCCAGCAGCTTATCAGCGGGGTACGGAGATACGCAGTATTTT.